Listed below are T cell receptor beta chains from one sample, sequenced in a study of control samples from healthy donors and cancer patients. Here immunoSEQ multiplex PCR was the method, and the copy in TCRdb shows in-frame clones only, minus some. The sample lists under 70,000 clones, about nine tenths occurring once. The sequencing input was PBMCs. The receptors derive from a woman aged 45-65 years with colorectal cancer. Each CDR3 is given with its conserved first and last residue. A D gene is named only where the DNA matches it firmly. The listing skips clone size in some rows; elsewhere it reads once, few, many or a size class.

TRBJ1-2 | . | TRBV2 | . | CASRIYGYTF | TGTGCCAGCAGGATCTATGGCTACACCTTC
TRBJ2-7 | . | TRBV14 | TRBD1 | CASSQGQGPGYEQYF | TGTGCCAGCAGCCAAGGACAGGGACCAGGGTACGAGCAGTACTTC
TRBJ2-7 | . | TRBV30 | . | CAWSLGLGEQYF | TGTGCCTGGAGTCTGGGGCTCGGGGAGCAGTACTTC
TRBJ2-3 | . | TRBV9 | . | CASSASGAAWSTDTQYF | TGTGCCAGCAGCGCGAGTGGGGCGGCTTGGAGCACAGATACGCAGTATTTT
TRBJ2-7 | . | TRBV7-9 | . | CASSLAPLKSYEQYF | TGTGCCAGCAGCTTAGCGCCGCTCAAATCCTACGAGCAGTACTTC
TRBJ1-6 | . | TRBV18 | . | CASSGGADFSPLHF | TGTGCCAGCTCGGGAGGGGCAGACTTTTCACCCCTCCACTTT
TRBJ1-6 | once | TRBV27 | . | CASRMDRGGHSPLHF | TGTGCCAGCAGGATGGACCGTGGGGGTCATTCACCCCTCCACTTT
TRBJ2-1 | . | TRBV13 | . | CASSIPGRVFSYNEQFF | TGTGCCAGCAGCATCCCTGGCAGGGTTTTTTCCTACAATGAGCAGTTCTTC
TRBJ2-1 | few | TRBV9 | TRBD1 | CASSVEAYRGNEQFF | TGTGCCAGCAGCGTAGAGGCCTACAGGGGAAATGAGCAGTTCTTC
TRBJ1-1 | once | TRBV18 | . | CASSPAVIERGFEAFF | TGTGCCAGCTCACCAGCAGTTATCGAGAGGGGGTTTGAAGCTTTCTTT
TRBJ2-1 | . | TRBV5-4 | TRBD1 | CASSLGGQGNVNEQFF | TGTGCCAGCAGCTTGGGGGGACAGGGAAATGTGAATGAGCAGTTCTTC
TRBJ2-7 | . | TRBV27 | . | CASSLSQLGPYEQYF | TGTGCCAGCAGTTTATCTCAGTTAGGACCTTACGAGCAGTACTTC
TRBJ1-1 | few | TRBV19 | . | CASSNWGRVSTEAFF | TGTGCCAGTAGTAACTGGGGGAGGGTCAGCACTGAAGCTTTCTTT
TRBJ1-2 | . | TRBV27 | TRBD1 | CASSLSRTGITIYGYTF | TGTGCCAGCAGTTTATCGAGGACAGGCATCACCATCTATGGCTACACCTTC
TRBJ2-3 | . | TRBV4-1 | . | CASSQAARFGDTQYF | TGCGCCAGCAGCCAAGCTGCCAGGTTCGGAGATACGCAGTATTTT
TRBJ2-1 | . | TRBV6-2/TRBV6-3 | . | CASSTQKGLNNEQFF | TGTGCCAGCAGCACGCAGAAGGGACTTAACAATGAGCAGTTCTTC
TRBJ1-1 | . | TRBV19 | . | CASTSLQKGSQYEAFF | TGTGCCAGTACCTCGCTTCAGAAAGGCAGCCAATATGAAGCTTTCTTT
TRBJ1-1 | few | TRBV2 | TRBD1 | CASSLDRETEAFF | TGTGCCAGCAGTTTGGACAGGGAGACTGAAGCTTTCTTT
TRBJ2-3 | . | TRBV13 | . | CASSTEGGGDTQYF | TGTGCCAGCAGCACGGAGGGGGGAGGAGATACGCAGTATTTT
TRBJ2-2 | . | TRBV6-4 | . | CASSQNLNTGELFF | TGTGCCAGCAGTCAAAACTTGAACACCGGGGAGCTGTTTTTT
TRBJ1-5 | . | TRBV11-2 | . | CASSSYPQGSNQPQHF | TGTGCCAGCAGCTCGTACCCACAGGGCAGCAATCAGCCCCAGCATTTT
TRBJ2-2 | . | TRBV7-3 | . | CASSSLSESGELFF | TGTGCCAGCAGCTCCCTTTCTGAGAGCGGGGAGCTGTTTTTT
TRBJ2-5 | . | TRBV28 | . | CASSPRAGVETQYF | TGTGCCAGCAGTCCAAGGGCGGGTGTGGAGACCCAGTACTTC
TRBJ2-1 | once | TRBV27 | . | CASSLDPVNSYNEQFF | TGTGCCAGCAGTTTAGATCCGGTTAACTCCTACAATGAGCAGTTCTTC
TRBJ1-2 | . | TRBV28 | TRBD1 | CASSLQPDRGLGGYTF | TGTGCCAGCAGTCTCCAACCCGACAGGGGGCTCGGAGGCTACACCTTC
TRBJ2-5 | . | TRBV2 | . | CASSDSATLQETQYF | TGTGCCAGCAGTGATTCGGCGACTCTCCAAGAGACCCAGTACTTC
TRBJ2-3 | . | TRBV2 | TRBD1 | CASSEDRGQDTQYF | TGTGCCAGCAGTGAAGACAGGGGGCAAGATACGCAGTATTTT
TRBJ2-7 | . | TRBV28 | TRBD2 | CASSTPASGSYYEQYF | TGTGCCAGCAGCACCCCCGCTAGCGGAAGTTACTACGAGCAGTACTTC
TRBJ1-2 | . | TRBV2 | . | CASSRDTSNYGYTF | TGTGCCAGCAGTAGGGACACGTCTAACTATGGCTACACCTTC
TRBJ1-4 | . | TRBV20-1 | . | CSANINEKLFF | TGCAGTGCTAACATTAATGAAAAACTGTTTTTT
TRBJ1-2 | . | TRBV6-5 | . | CASRTDLLNGYTF | TGTGCCAGCAGAACGGACTTACTAAATGGCTACACCTTC
TRBJ2-2 | few | TRBV7-2 | . | CASSLTGTWTGELFF | TGTGCCAGCAGCTTAACTGGGACTTGGACCGGGGAGCTGTTTTTT
TRBJ2-3 | once | TRBV9 | TRBD1 | CASSASGTDSSDTQYF | TGTGCCAGCAGCGCGTCCGGGACAGACAGTTCAGATACGCAGTATTTT
TRBJ1-4 | . | TRBV2 | . | CASSTGFEKLFF | TGTGCCAGCAGTACAGGGTTTGAAAAACTGTTTTTT
TRBJ2-3 | . | TRBV2 | . | CASSNPGLSTDTQYF | TGTGCCAGCAGTAATCCGGGACTTAGCACAGATACGCAGTATTTT
TRBJ1-2 | . | TRBV5-1 | . | CASSFEGELAYGYTF | TGCGCCAGCAGCTTCGAGGGGGAGCTGGCCTATGGCTACACCTTC
TRBJ2-7 | . | TRBV7-2 | . | CASSPHELRNEQYF | TGTGCCAGCAGCCCCCACGAATTGCGAAACGAGCAGTACTTC
TRBJ2-1 | once | TRBV6-5 | . | CASYYPNEQFF | TGTGCCAGCTACTATCCCAATGAGCAGTTCTTC
TRBJ1-4 | . | TRBV13 | TRBD1 | CASSLGLGQGVEDEKLFF | TGTGCCAGCAGCTTAGGACTGGGACAGGGCGTTGAAGATGAAAAACTGTTTTTT
TRBJ2-3 | . | TRBV18 | TRBD2 | CASSRLAGGDTQYF | TGTGCCAGCTCTCGACTAGCGGGGGGAGATACGCAGTATTTT
TRBJ1-6 | few | TRBV27 | . | CASSGSRVLDSPLHF | TGTGCCAGCAGTGGATCCCGGGTACTAGACTCACCCCTCCACTTT
TRBJ2-1 | . | TRBV5-6 | . | CASSLALGFVNNEQFF | TGTGCCAGCAGCTTGGCCCTAGGGTTTGTGAACAATGAGCAGTTCTTC
TRBJ2-1 | once | TRBV2 | TRBD2 | CASSELAGGYNEQFF | TGTGCCAGCAGTGAACTAGCGGGGGGCTACAATGAGCAGTTCTTC
TRBJ2-7 | . | TRBV19 | TRBD1 | CASSYRDRGGEQYF | TGTGCCAGTAGTTACCGGGACAGGGGAGGTGAGCAGTACTTC
TRBJ1-2 | . | TRBV29-1 | TRBD1 | CSVGDRENYGYTF | TGCAGCGTTGGGGACAGGGAGAACTATGGCTACACCTTC
TRBJ2-3 | . | TRBV9 | . | CASSVAGFGESYTQYF | TGTGCCAGCAGCGTAGCCGGTTTCGGGGAATCATATACGCAGTATTTT
TRBJ2-2 | few | TRBV9 | . | CASSVERTANTGELFF | TGTGCCAGCAGCGTAGAGAGAACGGCGAACACCGGGGAGCTGTTTTTT
TRBJ2-7 | . | TRBV5-1 | TRBD1 | CASSPPGRTGGDYEQYF | TGCGCCAGCAGCCCGCCGGGCAGGACAGGGGGTGATTACGAGCAGTACTTC
TRBJ1-2 | . | TRBV2 | . | CASSESRDYGYTF | TGTGCCAGCAGTGAAAGCAGGGACTATGGCTACACCTTC
TRBJ1-1 | . | TRBV3-1/TRBV3-2 | TRBD1 | CLGTGYLGKDTEAFF | TGTTTGGGGACAGGGTATTTGGGAAAGGACACTGAAGCTTTCTTT
TRBJ2-5 | . | TRBV7-9 | . | CASSFSGGRETQYF | TGTGCCAGCAGCTTTTCTGGGGGCCGCGAGACCCAGTACTTC
TRBJ1-2 | . | TRBV7-2 | TRBD1 | CASSLSGQGYGYTF | TGTGCCAGCAGCTTATCGGGACAGGGCTACGGCTACACCTTC
TRBJ1-4 | . | TRBV18 | TRBD1 | CASPGQGREKLFF | TGTGCCAGCCCAGGACAGGGGAGAGAAAAACTGTTTTTT
TRBJ2-4 | . | TRBV28 | . | CASSLRGWQTKAKNIQYF | TGTGCCAGCAGCCTAAGGGGGTGGCAGACCAAAGCCAAAAACATTCAGTACTTC
TRBJ2-5 | . | TRBV3-1/TRBV3-2 | . | CASSQQGPETQYF | TGTGCCAGCAGCCAACAAGGTCCGGAGACCCAGTACTTC